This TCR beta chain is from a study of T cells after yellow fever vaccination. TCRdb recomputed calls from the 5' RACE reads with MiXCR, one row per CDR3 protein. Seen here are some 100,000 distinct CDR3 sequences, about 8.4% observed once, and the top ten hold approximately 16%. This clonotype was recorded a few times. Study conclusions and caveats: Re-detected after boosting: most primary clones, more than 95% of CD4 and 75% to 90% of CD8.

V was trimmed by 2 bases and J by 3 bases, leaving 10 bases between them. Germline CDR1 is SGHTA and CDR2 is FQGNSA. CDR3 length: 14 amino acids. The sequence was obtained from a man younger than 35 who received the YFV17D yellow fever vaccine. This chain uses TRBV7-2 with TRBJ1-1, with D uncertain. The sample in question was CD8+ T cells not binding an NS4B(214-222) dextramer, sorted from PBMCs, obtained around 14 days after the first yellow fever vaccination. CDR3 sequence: CASSLLSGDTEAFF. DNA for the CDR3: TGTGCCAGCAGCTTACTTTCCGGGGACACTGAAGCTTTCTTT.